A selection of T cell receptor beta chains follows, all from one sample in a study of tumor-infiltrating lymphocytes in primary liver carcinoma. TCRdb analysed the multiplex PCR reads with MiXCR anew, one entry per CDR3 protein. The table lists 40,000 to 60,000 distinct CDR3 sequences, 71% of them singletons, with less than 30% in the top ten. Sequencing used liver tumor tissue from sampling region 5. The receptor set was obtained from a middle-aged man with primary liver carcinoma and hepatitis B virus infection. Each CDR3 is given with its conserved first and last residue. Each record gives: clone size, D gene, J gene, V gene, CDR3 protein, CDR3 DNA. A D gene is named only where the DNA matches it firmly. Not every row has a clone size; where given, it reads once, few, many or a size class.

medium-sized | TRBD1 | TRBJ1-6 | TRBV11-1 | CASSESGTGPSPLHF | TGTGCCAGCAGCGAAAGCGGGACAGGGCCATCACCCCTCCACTTT
many | . | TRBJ2-1 | TRBV28 | CASSSTLVPRPNEQFF | TGTGCCAGCAGTTCAACCCTAGTACCGAGGCCGAATGAGCAGTTCTTC
many | TRBD2 | TRBJ2-1 | TRBV7-8 | CASSPLRTSENEQFF | TGTGCCAGCAGCCCCCTCAGGACTAGCGAGAATGAGCAGTTCTTC
. | . | TRBJ2-2 | TRBV7-9 | CVNSLGSNTGELFF | TGTGTCAACAGCTTAGGGTCAAACACCGGGGAGCTGTTTTTT
many | . | TRBJ2-3 | TRBV7-9 | CASSSSRDTQYF | TGTGCCAGCAGCTCGAGTAGAGATACGCAGTATTTT
once | . | TRBJ2-7 | TRBV30 | CAWIRTPHYERYF | TGTGCCTGGATCCGGACACCCCACTATGAGCGGTACTTC
many | TRBD2 | TRBJ2-5 | TRBV30 | CAWSVAGGSETQYF | TGTGCCTGGAGTGTAGCGGGGGGGTCGGAGACCCAGTACTTC
many | TRBD1 | TRBJ2-1 | TRBV4-2 | CASSPRTGGNNEQFF | TGTGCCAGCAGCCCGCGGACAGGGGGGAACAATGAGCAGTTCTTC
. | . | TRBJ2-3 | TRBV11-2 | CANTLERGTDTQYF | TGTGCCAACACCTTAGAAAGAGGAACAGATACGCAGTATTTT
. | . | TRBJ2-1 | TRBV2 | CASSEIRTGHEQFF | TGTGCCAGCAGTGAAATTAGGACGGGCCATGAGCAGTTCTTC
. | . | TRBJ2-7 | TRBV4-1 | CTSSRDVAEEQYF | TGCACCAGCAGCCGAGATGTAGCGGAGGAGCAGTACTTC
. | TRBD1 | TRBJ2-7 | TRBV29-1 | CSAGRTGNEQCF | TGCAGCGCTGGGAGGACAGGGAACGAGCAGTGCTTC
many | TRBD2 | TRBJ2-1 | TRBV7-8 | CASSLARGIVAGGPANEQFF | TGTGCCAGCAGCCTTGCCAGGGGGATAGTGGCGGGAGGGCCGGCCAATGAGCAGTTCTTC
. | . | TRBJ2-3 | TRBV6-5 | CASSQAGLGKDTQYF | TGTGCCAGCAGCCAAGCAGGTCTTGGGAAAGATACGCAGTATTTT
. | . | TRBJ1-6 | TRBV2 | CTSEEIPNSPLHF | TGTACCAGCGAGGAAATCCCCAATTCACCCCTCCACTTT
. | . | TRBJ1-1 | TRBV20-1 | CSVRDGGWIGTEAFF | TGCAGTGTTAGAGACGGGGGGTGGATTGGCACTGAAGCTTTCTTT
. | . | TRBJ1-2 | TRBV28 | CVSWTSRDGYTF | TGTGTCAGTTGGACCTCCCGGGATGGTTACACCTTC
. | . | TRBJ2-3 | TRBV29-1 | CRVESWQGPDTRYF | TGCAGGGTTGAGTCGTGGCAGGGCCCTGATACGCGGTATTTT
few | . | TRBJ2-3 | TRBV6-4 | CASGLRETSTDTQYF | TGTGCCAGCGGCCTACGAGAAACTAGCACAGATACGCAGTATTTT
. | . | TRBJ1-1 | TRBV6-6 | CAGSYSLLGTEALF | TGTGCCGGCAGTTACTCACTCCTCGGAACTGAAGCTCTCTTT
many | . | TRBJ2-1 | TRBV5-1 | CASGWTPNNEQFF | TGCGCCAGCGGCTGGACTCCAAACAATGAGCAGTTCTTC
. | TRBD2 | TRBJ2-1 | TRBV29-1 | CSSALAGESDERFF | TGCAGCTCGGCTCTAGCGGGAGAATCTGATGAGCGGTTCTTC
. | . | TRBJ2-3 | TRBV6-1 | CASSEPASGSYITDTQYF | TGTGCCAGCAGTGAACCAGCCAGCGGGTCGTATATCACAGATACGCAGTATTTT
. | TRBD1 | TRBJ1-2 | TRBV11-2 | CASSSLAGTGAFSMATF | TGTGCCAGCAGCTCCCTGGCCGGGACAGGGGCCTTTTCTATGGCTACCTTC
many | . | TRBJ2-2 | TRBV12-3/TRBV12-4 | CASSPRTAGALFF | TGTGCCAGCAGTCCCAGGACAGCCGGGGCGCTGTTTTTT
. | . | TRBJ2-4 | TRBV28 | CASSLSSGLAKNIQYF | TGTGCCAGCAGTTTATCTTCCGGGTTAGCCAAAAACATTCAGTACTTC
many | TRBD1 | TRBJ2-7 | TRBV6-5 | CASRRNPDRGHEQYF | TGTGCCAGCCGCAGGAACCCCGACAGGGGGCACGAGCAGTACTTC
. | . | TRBJ2-3 | TRBV6-5 | CASSSPGGGGMNTQYF | TGTGCCAGTAGTTCGCCAGGGGGAGGGGGTATGAATACGCAGTATTTT
once | . | TRBJ2-7 | TRBV29-1 | CSARGGGDGQYF | TGCAGCGCCCGAGGGGGCGGGGACGGGCAGTACTTC
. | . | TRBJ1-3 | TRBV29-1 | CSIEGFGVSGNTIYF | TGCAGCATTGAAGGTTTTGGAGTATCTGGAAACACCATATATTTT
once | . | TRBJ2-3 | TRBV13 | CACTERKGRGTDTQYF | TGTGCCTGCACCGAACGAAAGGGCCGGGGCACAGACACGCAGTATTTT
once | . | TRBJ2-5 | TRBV5-4 | CASNPDKGLETQYF | TGTGCCAGCAACCCGGACAAGGGGCTGGAGACCCAGTACTTC
. | . | TRBJ2-2 | TRBV6-1 | CASSDLSLIGELIF | TGTGCCAGCAGTGATCTTAGCCTCATCGGGGAGCTGATTTTT
. | . | TRBJ1-2 | TRBV12-3/TRBV12-4 | CASSLRDRLFYGYAF | TGTGCCAGCAGTTTAAGGGATAGGCTCTTCTATGGCTACGCCTTC
. | . | TRBJ2-2 | TRBV30 | CARTSGHGGELFF | TGTGCCCGGACCTCCGGACATGGCGGGGAGCTGTTTTTT
. | . | TRBJ2-7 | TRBV19 | CASSGTVSYEQYF | TGTGCCAGTTCCGGGACGGTCTCCTACGAGCAGTACTTC
. | . | TRBJ2-1 | TRBV11-2 | CASNLDIGLPMREQFF | TGTGCCAGCAACTTGGATATCGGACTACCCATGCGTGAGCAGTTCTTC
. | . | TRBJ2-2 | TRBV4-1 | CASSLSGDVTGELFF | TGCGCCAGCAGTCTATCGGGGGATGTCACCGGGGAGCTATTTTTT
many | TRBD1 | TRBJ1-2 | TRBV4-1 | CASSQVTGDGYTF | TGCGCCAGCAGCCAAGTAACAGGGGACGGCTACACCTTC
. | TRBD2 | TRBJ2-1 | TRBV14 | CASSQDTGSARNQRGYEQFF | TGTGCCAGCAGCCAAGACACCGGGTCGGCTCGGAATCAGCGGGGGTATGAGCAGTTCTTC
few | TRBD2 | TRBJ2-7 | TRBV28 | CAITAGGRPYEQYF | TGTGCGATCACGGCGGGGGGGAGACCCTACGAGCAGTACTTC